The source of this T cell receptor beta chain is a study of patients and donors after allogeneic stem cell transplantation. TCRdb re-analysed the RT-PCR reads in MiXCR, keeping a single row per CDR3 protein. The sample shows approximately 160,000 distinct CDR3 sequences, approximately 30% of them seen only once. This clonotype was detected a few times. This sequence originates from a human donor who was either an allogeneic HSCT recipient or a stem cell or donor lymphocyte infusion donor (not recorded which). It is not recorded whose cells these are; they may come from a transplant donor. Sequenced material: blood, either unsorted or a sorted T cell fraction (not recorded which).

CDR3 nucleotides: TGTGCCAGCAGCCACTTCGGCAGGGGGCAAGGAACTGAAGCTTTCTTT. Residues: CASSHFGRGQGTEAFF. V gene TRBV7-6 combines with J gene TRBJ1-1, with 8 bases matching TRBD1. Germline lookup yields CDR1 SGHVS and CDR2 FNYEAQ. J lost 5 bases, V lost 5 bases, and 13 bases had no gene match. The CDR3 runs 16 residues. Full variable domain (remainder filled in from reference TRBV7-6 and TRBJ1-1): GAGVSQSPRYKVTKRGQDVALRCDPISGHVSLYWYRQALGQGPEFLTYFNYEAQQDKSGLPNDRFSAERPEGSISTLTIQRTEQRDSAMYRCASSHFGRGQGTEAFFGQGTRLTVV.